A selection of T cell receptor beta chains follows, all from one sample in a study of T-cell memory formation after mild COVID-19. TCRdb fed the 5' RACE reads into MiXCR, producing one record per CDR3 protein. The repertoire holds fewer than 300,000 distinct CDR3 sequences, with approximately 16% as singletons. Sample: PBMCs or a T cell subset sorted from them (not recorded which). The receptors were sampled from a man aged 18 to 30 who had mild COVID-19 (a few samples of this study predate the infection). Cell type and time point are not known. Both conserved end residues are part of each CDR3. D genes are given only for firm matches. Clone size is not always given. Where it is, it says once, few, many or a class for expanded clones.

D	size	V	CDR3
TRBD1	few	TRBV5-1	CASSSLKGADETQYF
.	.	TRBV4-1	CASSQYRGVGYGYTF
TRBD1	.	TRBV29-1	CSVSGQNYQETQYF
TRBD1	.	TRBV27	CASSLRQGAWETQYF
TRBD2	few	TRBV6-2/TRBV6-3	CASSYGGGTYNEQFF
TRBD2	.	TRBV6-2/TRBV6-3	CATLGTGGAPDTQYF
TRBD2	few	TRBV5-1	CASSPGGSVETQYF
.	few	TRBV20-1	CSAYVGGSQETQYF
TRBD2	.	TRBV9	CASSESGGYTDTQYF
.	few	TRBV29-1	CSAGRGEGTEAFF
.	.	TRBV7-2	CAYAQADNSPLHF
.	few	TRBV6-5	CASSSRRWGRGETQYF
.	few	TRBV29-1	CSVDAENEAFF
TRBD2	.	TRBV27	CASSFGGQGTGLAGTQYF
TRBD1	.	TRBV5-1	CASSLAPGTGKETQYF
.	few	TRBV19	CASSMGGDNQPQHF
.	.	TRBV5-4	CASSLEGTADTQYF
.	many	TRBV5-1	CASSSPGQPNTEAFF
TRBD1	.	TRBV2	CASSDRGLSYNEQFF
TRBD2	few	TRBV24-1	CATSDRRGGQTDTQYF
.	.	TRBV18	CASSPITGGGAEAFF
TRBD2	many	TRBV7-9	CASSPKGSGGAGGDTQYF
.	.	TRBV6-2/TRBV6-3	CASSTTPYEQYF
TRBD1	few	TRBV7-6	CASSIKTGWSTGELFF
TRBD1	few	TRBV29-1	CSAGQGTDYEQYF
.	few	TRBV5-1	CASSSLGSQETQYF
.	.	TRBV7-2	CASSPLAGQNNSPLHF
.	few	TRBV12-3/TRBV12-4	CASTGRSNQPQHF
TRBD1	.	TRBV11-2	CASSLWGQGNPDTQYF
.	.	TRBV5-6	CASSLQQVSSGNTIYF
TRBD1	many	TRBV11-2	CASSSGQDYGYTF
TRBD1	once	TRBV4-3	CASSQGGTGYEGFVGYTF
.	few	TRBV25-1	CASGHSGNTIYF
TRBD1	many	TRBV9	CASSPQGGGNTIYF
.	.	TRBV12-3/TRBV12-4	CASSPGSEAFF
.	few	TRBV12-3/TRBV12-4	CASSFRGAGGYTF
.	.	TRBV7-6	CASSLGVTGNTIYF
.	few	TRBV7-3	CASSTGTSSYNEQFF
TRBD2	few	TRBV5-1	CASSFERSGGWGRGTDTQYF
TRBD1	.	TRBV27	CASSPRQGGYEQYF
.	.	TRBV4-1	CASSQEAGRAAEAFF
.	.	TRBV11-2	CASSLVVGGSYNSPLHF
.	.	TRBV18	CASSRLGVPGDYGYTF
TRBD2	few	TRBV20-1	CSAGGGALETQYF
.	few	TRBV29-1	CSFASTHEGGYTF
.	few	TRBV27	CASSPTGAVHYGYTF
.	.	TRBV20-1	CSARGARETQYF
.	many	TRBV5-1	CASSLAPEETQYF
.	few	TRBV2	CASRGPGEQYF
TRBD1	.	TRBV7-2	CASSLARRGPGGAFF
TRBD1	many	TRBV4-3	CASSRDRAYEQYF
.	few	TRBV7-9	CASRRGNEAFF
.	few	TRBV29-1	CSVPSGLNTGELFF
.	many	TRBV9	CASSVEGELNTEAFF